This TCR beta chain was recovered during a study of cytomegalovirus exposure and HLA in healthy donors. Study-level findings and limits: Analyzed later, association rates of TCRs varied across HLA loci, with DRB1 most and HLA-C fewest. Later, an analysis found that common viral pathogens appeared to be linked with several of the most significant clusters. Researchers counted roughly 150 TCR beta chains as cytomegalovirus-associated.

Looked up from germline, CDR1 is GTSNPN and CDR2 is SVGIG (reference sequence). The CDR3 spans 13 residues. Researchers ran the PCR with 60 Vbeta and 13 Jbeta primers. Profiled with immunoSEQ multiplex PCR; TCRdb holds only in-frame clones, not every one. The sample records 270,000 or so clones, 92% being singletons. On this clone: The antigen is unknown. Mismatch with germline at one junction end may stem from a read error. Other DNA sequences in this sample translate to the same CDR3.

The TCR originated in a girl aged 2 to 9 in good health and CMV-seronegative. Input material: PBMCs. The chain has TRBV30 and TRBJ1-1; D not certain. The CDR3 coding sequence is TGTGCCTGGAGCCCGACGGGAAACACTGAGGCTTTCTTT. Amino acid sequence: CAWSPTGNTEAFF.